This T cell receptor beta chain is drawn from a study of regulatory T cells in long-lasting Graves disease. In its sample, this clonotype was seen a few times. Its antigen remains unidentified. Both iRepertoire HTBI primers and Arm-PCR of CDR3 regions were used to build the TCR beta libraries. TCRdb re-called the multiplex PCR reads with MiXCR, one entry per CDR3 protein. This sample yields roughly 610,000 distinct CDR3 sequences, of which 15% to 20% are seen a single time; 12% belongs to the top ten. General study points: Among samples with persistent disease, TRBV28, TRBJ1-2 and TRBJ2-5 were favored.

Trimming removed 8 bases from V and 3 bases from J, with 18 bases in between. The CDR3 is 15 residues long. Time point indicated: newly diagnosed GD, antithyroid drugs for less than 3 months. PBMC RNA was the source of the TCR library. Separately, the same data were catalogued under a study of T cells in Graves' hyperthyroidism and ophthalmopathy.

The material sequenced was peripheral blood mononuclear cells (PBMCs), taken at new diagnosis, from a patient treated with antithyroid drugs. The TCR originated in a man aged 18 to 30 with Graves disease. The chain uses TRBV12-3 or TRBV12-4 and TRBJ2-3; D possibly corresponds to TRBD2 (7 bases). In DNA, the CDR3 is TGTGCCAGCGCTCCCGGGGGCGGGAGAACAGATACGCAGTATTTT. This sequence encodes CASAPGGGRTDTQYF.